These 2 T cell receptor beta chains came from one sample sequenced in a study of shared clonotypes between healthy human individuals. Naive CD8 cells were CD45RO-negative, positively selected for CCR7, excluding terminally differentiated effector memory CD45RA+ cells. Assay used: immunoSEQ multiplex PCR; TCRdb lists only in-frame clones, some missing. This table has 550,000 to 750,000 clones, 95% to 96% appearing once. Sequencing was carried out using naive CD8+ T cells sorted from blood. The receptors shown here come from a woman in her twenties or thirties in good health.

This clone appeared once. The chain couples TRBV18 to TRBJ1-1, with D tentatively TRBD1 (6 bases). Germline CDR1 and CDR2: KGHSH and LQKENI. V was pared by 2 bases and J by 10 bases, with 17 bases between. This CDR3 contains 14 residues. The CDR3 coding sequence is TGTGCCAGCTCACCAATTCAGTGGACAGTGACAGCTTTCTTT. It specifies CASSPIQWTVTAFF.

The rearrangement joins TRBV4-1 to TRBJ1-4, with TRBD1 identical over 10 bases. The germline V gene encodes CDR1 MGHRA and CDR2 YSYEKL. CDR3 length: 13 amino acids. Unmatched junction bases numbered 5, after V lost 2 bases and J lost 14 bases. Here the CDR3 reads CASSQRTGGPLFF. Here the CDR3 DNA reads TGCGCCAGCAGCCAAAGGACAGGGGGACCCCTGTTTTTT.